The T cell receptor (beta chain) under discussion was sequenced for a study of blood T cell repertoires in COVID-19. Overall study: Samples of COVID-19 (acute and convalescent) were obtained from the United States, Italy and Spain. Sources were T cells, B-cell-depleted T cells, or PBMCs; the material itself was cDNA or gDNA.

This CDR3 is built from 14 residues. The germline CDR1 and CDR2 sequences are ENHRY and SYGVKD. The ends were cut back, 6 bases at V and 5 bases at J, with 11 bases in the middle. Original analysis: Reference gene primer amplification yielded estimated nucleated cell counts. Sequenced by immunoSEQ multiplex PCR; TCRdb stores in-frame clones only, minus some. V and J calls plus clone size are reproduced from that table; the DNA served to infer D and trimming. The table records 200,000 to 250,000 clones, about 83% of them present only once. The sequencing input was peripheral blood. The chain recombines TRBV10-3 with TRBJ1-6; D might be TRBD1 (6 bases). The source of this sequence is a woman aged 45-65 years with acute or convalescent COVID-19. CDR3 protein: CAIRAGEDNSPLHF. The CDR3 coding sequence is TGTGCCATCAGGGCAGGGGAAGATAATTCACCCCTCCACTTT.